These 23 T cell receptor beta chains were all obtained from the same sample, sequenced in a study of T-cell memory formation after mild COVID-19. MiXCR, applied by TCRdb to the 5' RACE reads, yields one record per CDR3 protein. The sample yields 190,000 or so distinct CDR3 sequences, over 9.5% seen once. The source material was PBMCs or a T cell subset sorted from them (not recorded which). The receptors here all came from a man younger than 35 who had mild COVID-19 (a few samples of this study predate the infection). Cell type and time point are not known.

The V call is TRBV30, the J call TRBJ2-5, with 8 bases lining up with TRBD2. Germline V lookup: CDR1 GTSNPN, CDR2 SVGIG (reference sequence). The CDR3 length is 13 residues. Trimming cost V 4 bases and J 5 bases; bases outside gene matches: 6. The CDR3 sequence is CAWTSGWGETQYF. CDR3 bases: TGTGCCTGGACTAGCGGGTGGGGCGAGACCCAGTACTTC.

This clonotype occurred many times. The chain joins TRBV18 to TRBJ1-6, with D perhaps matching TRBD1 (5 bases). The germline V and J ends were trimmed by 4 bases and 7 bases, with 8 bases remaining between them. CDR3 length equals 13 residues. CDR1 and CDR2 (germline): KGHSH, LQKENI. The DNA for the CDR3 is TGTGCCAGCTCACTTGACAGAAATTCACCCCTCCACTTT. Protein: CASSLDRNSPLHF.

This clonotype was found a few times. The V call is TRBV1, the J call TRBJ2-7; the table gives TRBD1 as D, unverified against the DNA. TRBV1 is a known pseudogene. The CDR3 has 17 residues. CDR3 bases: TGCACCAGCAGCCAAGATCCAAGACAGGGAGTATTGAGCGAGCAGTACGTC. Translated, it gives CTSSQDPRQGVLSEQYV.

The rearrangement uses TRBV5-1 and TRBJ1-5; D possibly corresponds to TRBD1 (6 bases). The CDR3 covers 15 residues. Trimming took off 4 bases at V and 7 bases at J, with 18 bases between the two ends. From germline, CDR1 is SGHRS and CDR2 YFSETQ. CDR3 coding DNA: TGCGCCAGCAGCACATTCGGGGGCACCGGGCAGCCCCAGCATTTT. Translated, it gives CASSTFGGTGQPQHF.

The V and J genes are TRBV7-2 and TRBJ1-1; D is ambiguous. Trimming stripped 6 bases from V and 0 bases from J, with 8 bases between. The V gene's germline CDR1 is SGHTA and CDR2 FQGNSA. This CDR3 is 13 amino acids long. The CDR3 loop is CASSLYLNTEAFF. CDR3 DNA: TGTGCCAGCAGTCTGTATCTGAACACTGAAGCTTTCTTT.

The J gene is TRBJ2-5, the V gene TRBV3-1, with D tentatively TRBD1 (6 bases). There are 14 residues in the CDR3. CDR1 and CDR2 (germline): LGHDT, YNNKEL (reference sequence). Trimming shortened V by 1 base and J by 5 bases, and 11 bases separated the two germline ends. CDR3 amino acids: CASSQVWGRETQYF. The CDR3 DNA follows: TGTGCCAGCAGCCAAGTCTGGGGGCGGGAGACCCAGTACTTC.

This clonotype was seen more than once but under ten times. V gene TRBV19 combines with J gene TRBJ1-5; 7 bases fit TRBD1. V shed 5 bases and J 5 bases; nucleotides not matched to a gene: 9. Germline CDR1 is LNHDA and CDR2 is SQIVND (reference sequence). CDR3 length: 15 residues. CDR3 residues: CASSSRQGRDQPQHF. In DNA, the CDR3 is TGTGCCAGTAGTTCCAGACAGGGCCGGGATCAGCCCCAGCATTTT.

This clonotype was seen a handful of times. The chain joins TRBV7-3 to TRBJ2-3; D may be TRBD1 (6 bases). The germline V gene encodes CDR1 SGHTA and CDR2 FQGTGA. CDR3 size: 13 residues. V dropped 5 bases and J dropped 3 bases, with 9 bases sitting between them. CDR3 nucleotide sequence: TGTGCCAGCAGCCCCCAGGGGACAGATACGCAGTATTTT. As protein: CASSPQGTDTQYF.

The J gene is TRBJ2-3, the V gene TRBV27, with TRBD1 matching 7 bases. In germline, CDR1 is MNHEY, CDR2 SMNVEV (reference sequence). The junction had 6 bases not matched to a gene; V was cut back by 4 bases and J by 2 bases. The CDR3 is 15 amino acids. The CDR3 coding sequence is TGTGCCAGCAGTTGGGACAGCATTACCACAGATACGCAGTATTTT. This encodes CASSWDSITTDTQYF.

The CDR3: CASSEGLLGEQFF. CDR3 bases: TGTGCCAGCAGTGAAGGTCTCTTAGGTGAGCAGTTCTTC. The chain employs TRBV6-1 and TRBJ2-1, with D unresolved. The CDR3 loop spans 13 amino acids. V was pared by 1 base and J by 9 bases, with 10 bases between. CDR1 and CDR2 from the germline V gene are MNHNS and SASEGT.

The J gene is TRBJ1-1, the V gene TRBV20-1; D may be TRBD1 (5 bases). V lost 1 base, J lost 11 bases, and 14 bases lay in between. CDR1 is DFQATT and CDR2 is SNEGSKA in the germline V gene (reference sequence). The CDR3 contains 12 residues. The CDR3 nucleotides are TGCAGTGCTAGAGGGACAACACCGGGGGCTTTCTTT. It is translated as CSARGTTPGAFF.

This clonotype was observed a few times. The rearrangement links TRBV5-1 to TRBJ1-2; D possibly corresponds to TRBD1 (5 bases). Germline CDR1 and CDR2: SGHRS and YFSETQ. This CDR3 region has 15 residues. Deletions cut 4 bases from V and 4 bases from J, with 17 bases between. The chain's CDR3 is CASSISGQGGYGYTF. The CDR3 DNA is TGCGCCAGCAGCATAAGCGGTCAGGGAGGCTATGGCTACACCTTC. The full variable domain, with the rest looked up from reference TRBV5-1 and TRBJ1-2, is KAGVTQTPRYLIKTRGQQVTLSCSPISGHRSVSWYQQTPGQGLQFLFEYFSETQRNKGNFPGRFSGRQFSNSRSEMNVSTLELGDSALYLCASSISGQGGYGYTFGSGTRLTVV.

J is TRBJ1-1 and V is TRBV7-2, with D perhaps matching TRBD1 (5 bases). CDR1 is SGHTA, CDR2 FQGNSA, per germline. This CDR3 region has 13 residues. Trimming pared 5 bases from V and 4 bases from J, leaving 11 bases between. This CDR3 is CASSRVGGTEAFF. The CDR3 coding sequence is TGTGCCAGCAGCCGGGTGGGGGGCACTGAAGCTTTCTTT.

This clonotype turned up a few times. The chain is built from TRBV7-9 and TRBJ2-7; 10 bases match TRBD1. Germline CDR1 and CDR2: SEHNR and FQNEAQ (reference sequence). The V and J ends lost 5 bases and 10 bases, in that order; junction bases with no gene match: 5. This CDR3 comprises 12 residues. The CDR3 DNA reads TGTGCCAGCAGCCTGGGGACAGGGGACCAGTACTTC. It translates to CASSLGTGDQYF.

The chain has TRBV4-1 and TRBJ2-7; D unresolved. This CDR3 has 14 amino acids. Germline loops: CDR1 MGHRA, CDR2 YSYEKL. The ends were cut back, 1 base at V and 3 bases at J, with 10 bases in the middle. The CDR3 region is CASSQAQAVYEQYF. DNA for the CDR3: TGCGCCAGCAGCCAAGCCCAAGCCGTCTACGAGCAGTACTTC.

The chain has TRBV5-1 and TRBJ2-5, with 14 bases matching TRBD2. This CDR3 region has 16 residues. Germline assignment: CDR1 SGHRS and CDR2 YFSETQ. The J segment lost 2 bases and the V segment lost 4 bases, leaving 4 bases of the junction unmatched. The CDR3 sequence: CASSTGLAGGQETQYF. CDR3 bases: TGCGCCAGCAGCACCGGACTAGCGGGGGGACAAGAGACCCAGTACTTC.

The rearrangement links TRBV2 to TRBJ2-2; TRBD1 matches at 8 bases. V lost 7 bases and J lost 6; bases outside the gene matches: 4. Germline-derived CDR1 and CDR2 are SNHLY and FYNNEI. This CDR3 comprises 13 residues. Here the CDR3 DNA reads TGTGCCAGCATCCCACAGGGGGCCGGGGAGCTGTTTTTT. It is translated as CASIPQGAGELFF.

This clonotype has a handful of counts. This chain links TRBV7-9 with TRBJ2-4; D not certain. Germline values: CDR1 SEHNR, CDR2 FQNEAQ (reference sequence). V lost 1 base and J 0 bases, leaving 10 bases between the germline ends. The CDR3 has 16 amino acids. CDR3 coding DNA: TGTGCCAGCAGCTTAGGGGAAAATCTAGCCAAAAACATTCAGTACTTC. It is translated as CASSLGENLAKNIQYF.

This sequence joins TRBV2 and TRBJ2-5, with D perhaps assigned TRBD1 or TRBD2 (5 bases each). V lost 7 bases and J 2 bases, leaving 14 bases between the germline ends. CDR3 length: 14 amino acids. Germline V gives CDR1 SNHLY, CDR2 FYNNEI. DNA of the CDR3: TGTGCCAGCATCAGGGACGTAGGACAAGAGACCCAGTACTTC. Translation: CASIRDVGQETQYF.

V and J are TRBV20-1 and TRBJ2-5; 11 nucleotides align to TRBD2. This CDR3 is built from 14 residues. The junction had 7 bases not matched to a gene; V was cut back by 3 bases and J by 7 bases. CDR1 and CDR2 (germline): DFQATT, SNEGSKA (reference sequence). The CDR3 region is CSARTSGVRGTQYF. The DNA of the CDR3 is TGCAGTGCTAGGACTAGCGGGGTCCGTGGGACCCAGTACTTC.

The sample holds many counts of this clonotype. The J gene is TRBJ2-5, the V gene TRBV18, with D unresolved. The germline V gene encodes CDR1 KGHSH and CDR2 LQKENI. The V end lost 3 bases, the J end lost 4 bases, and 18 bases lay between the germline ends. The CDR3 sequence is 16 residues long. This CDR3 reads CASSPTLEVQRETQYF. Here the CDR3 DNA reads TGTGCCAGCTCACCTACCTTAGAGGTCCAAAGAGAGACCCAGTACTTC.

This clonotype turned up a few times. This chain uses TRBV20-1 with TRBJ2-2, with D perhaps TRBD1 or TRBD2 (7 bases each). The CDR3 covers 15 residues. Germline assignment: CDR1 DFQATT and CDR2 SNEGSKA (reference sequence). This CDR3 reads CSAGGGTESSGELFF. The CDR3 bases are TGCAGCGCAGGGGGGGGGACAGAGTCCTCCGGGGAGCTGTTTTTT.

This clonotype occurred many times. The V call is TRBV7-9, the J call TRBJ1-1; D uncertain. Germline V CDR1 and CDR2: SEHNR, FQNEAQ (reference sequence). The CDR3 loop spans 12 amino acids. V was clipped by 3 bases and J by 5 bases, with 7 bases between them. For the CDR3, the DNA is TGTGCCAGCAGCTTCGCGGGGACTGAAGCTTTCTTT. This translates into CASSFAGTEAFF.